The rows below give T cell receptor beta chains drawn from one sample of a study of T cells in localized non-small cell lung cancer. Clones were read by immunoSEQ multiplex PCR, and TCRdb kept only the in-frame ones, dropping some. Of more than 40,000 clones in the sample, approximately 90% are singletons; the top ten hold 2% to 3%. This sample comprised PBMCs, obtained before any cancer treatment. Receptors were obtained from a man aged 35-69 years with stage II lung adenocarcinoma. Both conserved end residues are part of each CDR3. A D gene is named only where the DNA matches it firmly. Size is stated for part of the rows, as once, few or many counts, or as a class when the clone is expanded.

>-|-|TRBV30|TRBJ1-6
TGTGCCTGGAGTGTAGGAGGGCCCCGCCATTCACCCCTCCACTTT
CAWSVGGPRHSPLHF
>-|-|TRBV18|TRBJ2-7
TGTGCCAGCTCACCTCTCAAGGTCTACGAGCAGTACTTC
CASSPLKVYEQYF
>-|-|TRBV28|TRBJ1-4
TGTGCCAGCAGTTTATTAAGTACACAACTGTTTTTT
CASSLLSTQLFF
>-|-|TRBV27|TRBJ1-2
TGTGCCAGCAGTCCGTCGGCCCGCTATGGCTACACCTTC
CASSPSARYGYTF
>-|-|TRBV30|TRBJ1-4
TGTGCCTGGAGCCAACTGGGTGCAACTAATGAAAAACTGTTTTTT
CAWSQLGATNEKLFF
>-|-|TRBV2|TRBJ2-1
TGTGCCAGCGGGGATTGGCAGTTCTTC
CASGDWQFF
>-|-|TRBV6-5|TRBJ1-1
TGTGCCAGCAGTTTAGGCTCCTCGGGGACTGAAGCTTTCTTT
CASSLGSSGTEAFF
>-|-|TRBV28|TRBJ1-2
TGTGCCAGCAGTTTAGTCGGGACATCTAACTATGGCTACACCTTC
CASSLVGTSNYGYTF
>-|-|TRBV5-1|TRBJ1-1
TGCGCCAGCAGCTTGGAGGGGCTTATCTACACTGAAGCTTTCTTT
CASSLEGLIYTEAFF
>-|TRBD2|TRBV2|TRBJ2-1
TGTGCCGGTTATAGCGGGGCTTCCTACAATGAGCAGTTCTTC
CAGYSGASYNEQFF
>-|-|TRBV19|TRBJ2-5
TGTGCCAGTAGTCCCCAAAGAACTAGCTCACAAGAGACCCAGTACTTC
CASSPQRTSSQETQYF
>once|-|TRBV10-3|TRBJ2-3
TGTGCCATCAGTGGGACAGACACAGATACGCAGTATTTT
CAISGTDTDTQYF
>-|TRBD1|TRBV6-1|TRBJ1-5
TGTGCCAGCAGTCCCCGGACAGGGCCCGGGGGGCCCCAGCATTTT
CASSPRTGPGGPQHF
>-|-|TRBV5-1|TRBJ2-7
TGCGCCAGCAGCTTGGACGACGGCTACGAGCAGTACTTC
CASSLDDGYEQYF
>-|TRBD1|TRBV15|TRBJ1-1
TGTGCCACCAGCAGAGAACAGGGGGAGTCTTTCTTT
CATSREQGESFF
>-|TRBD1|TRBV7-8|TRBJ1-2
TGTGCCAGTGGGACAGGGAAACGGGTTGGCTACACCTTC
CASGTGKRVGYTF
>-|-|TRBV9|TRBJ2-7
TGTGCCAGCAGCACCGAACCGGGGAGCTACGAGCAGTACTTC
CASSTEPGSYEQYF
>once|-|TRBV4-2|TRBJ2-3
TGTGCCAGCAGCGGGAGGGGGGGCGGTGATACGCAGTATTTT
CASSGRGGGDTQYF
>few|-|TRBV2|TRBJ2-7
TGTGCCAGCAGTCACAGGGATCGCTACCCATCCTACGAGCAGTACTTC
CASSHRDRYPSYEQYF
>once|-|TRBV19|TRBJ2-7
TGTGCCAGTAGTATGGGCGGCTACGAGCAGTACTTC
CASSMGGYEQYF
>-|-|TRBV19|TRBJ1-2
TGTGCCAGTAGTATGGGAGCGGGACCCTATGGCTACACCTTC
CASSMGAGPYGYTF
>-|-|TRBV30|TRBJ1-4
TGTGCCTGGAGTAGGGCCACAGGGAGTAAAGGTGAAAAACTGTTTTTT
CAWSRATGSKGEKLFF
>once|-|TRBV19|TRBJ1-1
TGTGCCAGTAGTATCTACGGCGGTGAAGCTTTCTTT
CASSIYGGEAFF
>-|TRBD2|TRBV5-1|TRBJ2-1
TGCGCCAGCAGCTTTTCAGGGACTAGCTTGCCGAATGAGCAGTTCTTC
CASSFSGTSLPNEQFF
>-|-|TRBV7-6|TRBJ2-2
TGTGCCAGCAGCTTAAGGGTTGGCGCGAACACCGGGGAGCTGTTTTTT
CASSLRVGANTGELFF
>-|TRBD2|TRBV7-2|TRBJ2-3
TGTGCCAGCAGCCTACTAGCGGGGGCGGGAGATACGCAGTATTTT
CASSLLAGAGDTQYF
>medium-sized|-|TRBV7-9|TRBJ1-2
TGTGCCAGCAGCTCACAAATTCTAGGCTACACCTTC
CASSSQILGYTF
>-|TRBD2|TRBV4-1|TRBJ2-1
TGCGCCAGCAGCGCCTACTTTGGCGGGGGGGCCTACAATGAGCAGTTCTTC
CASSAYFGGGAYNEQFF
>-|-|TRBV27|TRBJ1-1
TGTGCCAGCAGTTTAAGGGGGGGGCCCACTGAAGCTTTCTTT
CASSLRGGPTEAFF
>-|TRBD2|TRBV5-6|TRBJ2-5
TGTGCCAGCAGCTTCGAAACGGGGGGGCCGGAGACCCAGTACTTC
CASSFETGGPETQYF
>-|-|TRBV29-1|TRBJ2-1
TGCAGCGTTGAAGGAGGAGGCGCAGGGCTCTCCTACAATGAGCAGTTCTTC
CSVEGGGAGLSYNEQFF
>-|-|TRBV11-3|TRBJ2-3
TGTGCCAGCAGCCGCTCCGATAGCTGGGTAGATACGCAGTATTTT
CASSRSDSWVDTQYF
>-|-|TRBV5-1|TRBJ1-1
TGCGCCAGCAGCTTGGCTCCCAGGGACACTGAAGCTTTCTTT
CASSLAPRDTEAFF
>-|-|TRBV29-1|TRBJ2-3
TGCAGCGTTGTCGGTCCGGGGGCTAGCACAGATACGCAGTATTTT
CSVVGPGASTDTQYF
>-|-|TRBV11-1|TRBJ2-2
TGTGCCAGCAGCCCAGTCTCCTACACCGGGGAGCTGTTTTTT
CASSPVSYTGELFF
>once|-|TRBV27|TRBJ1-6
TGTGCCAGCAGTTCGCCTAATTCACCCCTCCACTTT
CASSSPNSPLHF
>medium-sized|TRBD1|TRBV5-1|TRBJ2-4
TGCGCCAGCAGCTCAGGAACAGGGGGCCAAGACAACATTCAGTACTTC
CASSSGTGGQDNIQYF
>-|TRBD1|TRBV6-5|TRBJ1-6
TGTGCCAGCAGTTCGGGACAGGAGATTTCACCCCTCCACTTT
CASSSGQEISPLHF
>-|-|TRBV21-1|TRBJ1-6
TGTGCCAGCAGCAACGAGGGGACCGATAATTCACCCCTCCACTTT
CASSNEGTDNSPLHF
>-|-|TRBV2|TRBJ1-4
TGTGCCAGCAGTGAGGGTTGGGCAGGGAGAATTGAAAAACTGTTTTTT
CASSEGWAGRIEKLFF
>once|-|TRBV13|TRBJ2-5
TGTGCCAGCAGCCGTCGGGACACCCAAGAGACCCAGTACTTC
CASSRRDTQETQYF
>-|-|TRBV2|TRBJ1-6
TGTGCCACCTCCAGGGCGGTCTATAATTCACCCCTCCACTTT
CATSRAVYNSPLHF
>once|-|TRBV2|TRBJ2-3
TGTGCCACCCGGGGCAGGAGCACAGATACGCAGTATTTT
CATRGRSTDTQYF
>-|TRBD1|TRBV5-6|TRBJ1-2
TGTGCCAGCAGCCCGACAGGGCCTAACTATGGCTACACCTTC
CASSPTGPNYGYTF
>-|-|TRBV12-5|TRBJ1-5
TGTGCTAGTGGTTTAGATGGCGGCAATCAGCCCCAGCATTTT
CASGLDGGNQPQHF
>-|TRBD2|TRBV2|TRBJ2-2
TGTGCCAGCGCCTTTTCGGGGCGGGGGAGGGACACCGGGGAGCTGTTTTTT
CASAFSGRGRDTGELFF
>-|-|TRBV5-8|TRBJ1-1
TGTGCCAGCAGCTTGAGGTGGGGGAACACTGAAGCTTTCTTT
CASSLRWGNTEAFF
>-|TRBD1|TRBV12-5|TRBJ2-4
TGTGCTAGTGGCCGACCCGGGACAGCAAGCTGGAACATTCAGTACTTC
CASGRPGTASWNIQYF
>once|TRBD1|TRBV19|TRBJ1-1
TGTGCCAGTAGTACCCGACAGGGGGGGGCTGAAGCTTTCTTT
CASSTRQGGAEAFF
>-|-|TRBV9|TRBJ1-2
TGTGCCAGCAGCACGTGGCAGGGGAGCTATGGCTACACCTTC
CASSTWQGSYGYTF
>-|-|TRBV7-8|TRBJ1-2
TGTGCCAGCAGCGCCACCGGGACAACCTATGGCTACACCTTC
CASSATGTTYGYTF
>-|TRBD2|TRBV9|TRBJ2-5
TGTGCCAGCAGCCGGGGGGGGCCGGGAGAGACCCAGTACTTC
CASSRGGPGETQYF
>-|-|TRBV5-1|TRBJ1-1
TGCGCCAGCAGCTTGGAGGGCGGATCTAACACTGAAGCTTTCTTT
CASSLEGGSNTEAFF